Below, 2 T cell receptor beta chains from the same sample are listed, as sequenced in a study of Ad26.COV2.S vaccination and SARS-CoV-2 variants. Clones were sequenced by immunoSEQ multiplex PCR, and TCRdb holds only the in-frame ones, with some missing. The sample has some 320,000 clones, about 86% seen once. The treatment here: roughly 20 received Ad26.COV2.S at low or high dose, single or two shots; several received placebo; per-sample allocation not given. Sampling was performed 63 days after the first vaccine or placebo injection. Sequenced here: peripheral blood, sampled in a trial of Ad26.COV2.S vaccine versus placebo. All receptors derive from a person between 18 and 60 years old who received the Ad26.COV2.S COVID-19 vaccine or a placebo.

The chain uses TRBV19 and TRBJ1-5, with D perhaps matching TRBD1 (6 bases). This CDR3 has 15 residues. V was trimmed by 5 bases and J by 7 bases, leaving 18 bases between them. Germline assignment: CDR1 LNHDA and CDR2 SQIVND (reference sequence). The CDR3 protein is CASSVSRGFGQPQHF. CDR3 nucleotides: TGTGCCAGTAGTGTAAGCAGGGGATTTGGGCAGCCCCAGCATTTT.

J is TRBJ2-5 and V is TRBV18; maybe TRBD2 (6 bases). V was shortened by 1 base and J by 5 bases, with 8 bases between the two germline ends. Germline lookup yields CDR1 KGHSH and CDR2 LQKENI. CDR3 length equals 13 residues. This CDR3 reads CASSPRRGETQYF. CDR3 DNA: TGTGCCAGCTCACCACGTCGGGGGGAGACCCAGTACTTC. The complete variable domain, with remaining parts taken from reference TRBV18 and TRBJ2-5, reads NAGVMQNPRHLVRRRGQEARLRCSPMKGHSHVYWYRQLPEEGLKFMVYLQKENIIDESGMPKERFSAEFPKEGPSILRIQQVVRGDSAAYFCASSPRRGETQYFGPGTRLLVL.